This TCR beta chain was profiled in a study of siplizumab effects on memory and regulatory T cells. This clone came up a few times. The antigen remains unidentified. Per sample, approximately 100,000 TCR templates were assayed. The data were produced by immunoSEQ multiplex PCR, yet TCRdb's version contains in-frame clones alone and is incomplete. This table holds more than 50,000 clones, more than 80% found once. This CDR3 has 13 residues. V shed 1 base and J shed 5 bases, with 9 bases lying between them. CDR1 is SGHDN and CDR2 is FVKESK in the germline V gene. Regarding the study as a whole: Confirmatory evidence of suppressive function in proliferating siplizumab-culture Tregs was not obtained.

The chain has TRBV14 and TRBJ2-7; unclear D gene. Sequencing was carried out using CD8+ T cells sorted from blood. The TCR was taken from a human donor in good health. CDR3 nucleotide sequence: TGTGCCAGCAGCCAAGGGGTCGAAAACGAGCAGTACTTC. It encodes CASSQGVENEQYF.